The clone carrying this TCR beta chain was seen repeatedly, ten times or more. This sample is part of a study of early T cells in non-severe SARS-CoV-2 infection. Deletions cut 3 bases from V and 7 bases from J, with 3 bases between. The CDR3 contains 11 residues. TCRdb processed the 5' RACE reads anew with MiXCR; each CDR3 protein has one entry. The table lists tens of thousands of distinct CDR3 sequences, around 12% of them singletons. The source material was whole blood. The source is an adult who was a healthcare worker with PCR-confirmed SARS-CoV-2 infection or an uninfected control (not recorded which). The chain joins TRBV12-3 or TRBV12-4 to TRBJ1-4; D is undetermined. As DNA, the CDR3 is TGTGCCAGCAGTTTTGGTGAAAAACTGTTTTTT. It encodes CASSFGEKLFF.